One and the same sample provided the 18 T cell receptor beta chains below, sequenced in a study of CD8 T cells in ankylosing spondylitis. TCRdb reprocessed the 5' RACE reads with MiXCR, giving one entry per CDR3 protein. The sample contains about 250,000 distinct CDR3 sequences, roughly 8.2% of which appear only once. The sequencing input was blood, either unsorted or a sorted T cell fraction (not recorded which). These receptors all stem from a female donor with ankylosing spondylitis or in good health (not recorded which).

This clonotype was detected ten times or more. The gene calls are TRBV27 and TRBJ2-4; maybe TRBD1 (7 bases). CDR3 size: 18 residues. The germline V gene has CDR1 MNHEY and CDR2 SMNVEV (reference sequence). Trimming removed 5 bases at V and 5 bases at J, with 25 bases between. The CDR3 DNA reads TGTGCCAGCAGTCTCGAACCCTACGAGACAGGGAGGCAAAACATTCAGTACTTC. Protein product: CASSLEPYETGRQNIQYF.

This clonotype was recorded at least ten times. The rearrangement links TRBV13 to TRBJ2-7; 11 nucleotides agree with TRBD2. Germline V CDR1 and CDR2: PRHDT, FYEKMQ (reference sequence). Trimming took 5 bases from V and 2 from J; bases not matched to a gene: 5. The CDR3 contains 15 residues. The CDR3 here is CASSASGGSPYEQYF. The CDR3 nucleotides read TGTGCCAGCAGCGCTAGCGGGGGGTCCCCCTACGAGCAGTACTTC.

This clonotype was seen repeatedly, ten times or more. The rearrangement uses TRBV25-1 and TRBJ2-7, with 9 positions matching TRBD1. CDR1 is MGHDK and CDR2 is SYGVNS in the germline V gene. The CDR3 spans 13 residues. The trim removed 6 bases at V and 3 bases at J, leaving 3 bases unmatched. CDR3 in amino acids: CASSGTGHYEQYF. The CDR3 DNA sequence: TGTGCCAGCAGCGGGACAGGGCACTACGAGCAGTACTTC.

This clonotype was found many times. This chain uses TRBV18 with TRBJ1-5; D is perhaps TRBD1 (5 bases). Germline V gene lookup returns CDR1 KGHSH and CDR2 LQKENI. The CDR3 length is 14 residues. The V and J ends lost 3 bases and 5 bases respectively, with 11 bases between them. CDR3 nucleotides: TGTGCCAGCTCACCTTCGGGGGGTCATCAGCCCCAGCATTTT. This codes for CASSPSGGHQPQHF.

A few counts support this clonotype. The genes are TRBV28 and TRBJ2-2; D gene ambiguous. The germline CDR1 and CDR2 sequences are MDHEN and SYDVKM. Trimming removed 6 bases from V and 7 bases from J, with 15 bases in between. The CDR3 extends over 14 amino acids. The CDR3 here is CASSPGLLCGELFF. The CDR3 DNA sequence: TGTGCCAGCAGCCCTGGGCTCCTCTGCGGGGAGCTGTTTTTT.

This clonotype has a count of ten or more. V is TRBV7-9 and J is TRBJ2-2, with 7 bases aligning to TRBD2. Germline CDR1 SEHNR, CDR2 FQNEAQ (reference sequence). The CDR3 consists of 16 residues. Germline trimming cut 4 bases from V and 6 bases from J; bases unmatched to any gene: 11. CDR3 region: CASSYGGTTLPGELFF. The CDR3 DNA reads TGTGCCAGCAGCTACGGAGGGACTACTCTGCCCGGGGAGCTGTTTTTT.

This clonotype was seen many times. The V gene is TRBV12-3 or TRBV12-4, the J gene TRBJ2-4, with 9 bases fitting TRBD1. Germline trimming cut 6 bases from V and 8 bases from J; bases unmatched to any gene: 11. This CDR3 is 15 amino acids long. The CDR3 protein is CASSSGQGMRDIQYF. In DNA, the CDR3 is TGTGCCAGCAGCTCGGGACAGGGTATGAGGGACATTCAGTACTTC.

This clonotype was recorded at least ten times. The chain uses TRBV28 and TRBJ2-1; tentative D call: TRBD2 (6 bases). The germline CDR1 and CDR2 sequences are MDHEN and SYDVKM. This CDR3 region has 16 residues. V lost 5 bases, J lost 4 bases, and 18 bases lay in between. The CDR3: CASSGYLAGSYNEQFF. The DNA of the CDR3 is TGTGCCAGCAGTGGGTACCTCGCGGGGAGTTACAATGAGCAGTTCTTC.

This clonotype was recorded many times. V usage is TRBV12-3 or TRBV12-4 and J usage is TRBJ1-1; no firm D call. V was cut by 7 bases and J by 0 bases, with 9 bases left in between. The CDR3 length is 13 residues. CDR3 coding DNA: TGTGCCAGCAACCCCACCGTGAACACTGAAGCTTTCTTT. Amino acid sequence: CASNPTVNTEAFF.

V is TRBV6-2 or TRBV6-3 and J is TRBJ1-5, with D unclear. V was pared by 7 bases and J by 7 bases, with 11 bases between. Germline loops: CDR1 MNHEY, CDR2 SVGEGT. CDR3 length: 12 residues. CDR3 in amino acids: CASNDLAQPQHF. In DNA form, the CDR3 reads TGTGCCAGCAACGATCTTGCGCAGCCCCAGCATTTT.

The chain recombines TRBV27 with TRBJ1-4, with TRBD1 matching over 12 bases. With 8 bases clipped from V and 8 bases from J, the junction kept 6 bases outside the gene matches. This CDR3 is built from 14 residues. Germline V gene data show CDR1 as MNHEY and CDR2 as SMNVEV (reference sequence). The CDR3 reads CASSPGTGGEKLFF. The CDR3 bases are TGTGCCAGCTCCCCCGGGACAGGGGGCGAAAAACTGTTTTTT.

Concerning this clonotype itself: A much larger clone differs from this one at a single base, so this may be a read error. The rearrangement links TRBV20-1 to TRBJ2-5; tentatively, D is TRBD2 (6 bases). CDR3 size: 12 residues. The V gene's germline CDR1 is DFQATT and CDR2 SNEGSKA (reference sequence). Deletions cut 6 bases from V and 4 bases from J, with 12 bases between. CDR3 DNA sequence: TGCAGTGCGAAGAGACTAGGAGAGACCCAGTACTTC. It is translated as CSAKRLGETQYF.

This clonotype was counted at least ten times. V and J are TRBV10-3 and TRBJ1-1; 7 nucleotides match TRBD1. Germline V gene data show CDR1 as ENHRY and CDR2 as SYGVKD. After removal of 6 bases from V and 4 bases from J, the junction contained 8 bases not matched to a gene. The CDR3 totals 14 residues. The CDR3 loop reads CAIRFDRDGTEAFF. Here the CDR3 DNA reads TGTGCCATCAGATTTGACAGGGATGGCACTGAAGCTTTCTTT.

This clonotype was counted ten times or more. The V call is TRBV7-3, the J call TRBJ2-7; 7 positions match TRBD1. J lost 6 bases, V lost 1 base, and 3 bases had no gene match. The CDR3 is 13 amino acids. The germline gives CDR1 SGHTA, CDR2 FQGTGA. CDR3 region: CASSLKGGAEQYF. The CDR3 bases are TGTGCCAGCAGCTTAAAAGGGGGCGCCGAGCAGTACTTC.

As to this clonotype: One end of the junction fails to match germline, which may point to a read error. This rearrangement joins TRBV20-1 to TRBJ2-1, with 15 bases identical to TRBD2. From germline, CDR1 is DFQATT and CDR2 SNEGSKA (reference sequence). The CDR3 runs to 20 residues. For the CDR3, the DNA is TGCTGTGCTACCCCCGGTCGGACTAGCGGGAGGGTCCTGTTCTACAATGAGCAGTTCTTC. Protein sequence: CCATPGRTSGRVLFYNEQFF.

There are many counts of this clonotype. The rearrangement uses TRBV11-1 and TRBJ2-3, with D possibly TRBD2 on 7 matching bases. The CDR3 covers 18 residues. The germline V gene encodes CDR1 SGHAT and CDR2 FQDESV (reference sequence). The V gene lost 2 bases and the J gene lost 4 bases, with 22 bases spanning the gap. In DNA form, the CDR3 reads TGTGCCAGCAGCTTAATGCAGGGGATTGGGCGGGAGTCAGATACGCAGTATTTT. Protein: CASSLMQGIGRESDTQYF.

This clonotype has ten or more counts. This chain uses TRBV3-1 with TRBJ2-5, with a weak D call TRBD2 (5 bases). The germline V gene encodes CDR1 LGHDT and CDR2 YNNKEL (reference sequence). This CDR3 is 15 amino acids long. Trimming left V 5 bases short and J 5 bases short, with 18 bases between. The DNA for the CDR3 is TGTGCCAGCAGCAATAACTACCCCGGAGGCGAGACCCAGTACTTC. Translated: CASSNNYPGGETQYF.

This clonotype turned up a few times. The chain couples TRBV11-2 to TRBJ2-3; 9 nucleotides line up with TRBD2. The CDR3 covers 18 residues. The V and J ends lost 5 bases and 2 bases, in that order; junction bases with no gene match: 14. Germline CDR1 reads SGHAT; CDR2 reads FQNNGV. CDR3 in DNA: TGTGCCAGCAGCACCCCAGCGGGGGGCGGGAGGGTCACAGATACGCAGTATTTT. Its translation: CASSTPAGGGRVTDTQYF. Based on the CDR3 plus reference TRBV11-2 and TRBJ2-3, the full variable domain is EAGVAQSPRYKIIEKRQSVAFWCNPISGHATLYWYQQILGQGPKLLIQFQNNGVVDDSQLPKDRFSAERLKGVDSTLKIQPAKLEDSAVYLCASSTPAGGGRVTDTQYFGPGTRLTVL.